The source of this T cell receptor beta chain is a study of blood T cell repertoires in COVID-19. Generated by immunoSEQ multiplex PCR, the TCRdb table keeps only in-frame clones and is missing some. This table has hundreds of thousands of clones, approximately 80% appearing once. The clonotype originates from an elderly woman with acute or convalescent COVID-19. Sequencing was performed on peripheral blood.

In DNA, the CDR3 is TGTGCCACTAAGCGGGACACGACCTACAATGAGCAGTTCTTC. Its protein is CATKRDTTYNEQFF. The V call is TRBV15, the J call TRBJ2-1; the D gene is possibly TRBD2 (7 bases). Germline CDR1 reads LNHNV; CDR2 reads YYDKDF (reference sequence). This CDR3 region has 14 residues. V lost 9 bases to trimming and J lost 2 bases, with 14 bases between them. The variable domain in full, completed from reference TRBV15 and TRBJ2-1, reads DAMVIQNPRYQVTQFGKPVTLSCSQTLNHNVMYWYQQKSSQAPKLLFHYYDKDFNNEADTPDNFQSRRPNTSFCFLDIRSPGLGDTAMYLCATKRDTTYNEQFFGPGTRLTVL.